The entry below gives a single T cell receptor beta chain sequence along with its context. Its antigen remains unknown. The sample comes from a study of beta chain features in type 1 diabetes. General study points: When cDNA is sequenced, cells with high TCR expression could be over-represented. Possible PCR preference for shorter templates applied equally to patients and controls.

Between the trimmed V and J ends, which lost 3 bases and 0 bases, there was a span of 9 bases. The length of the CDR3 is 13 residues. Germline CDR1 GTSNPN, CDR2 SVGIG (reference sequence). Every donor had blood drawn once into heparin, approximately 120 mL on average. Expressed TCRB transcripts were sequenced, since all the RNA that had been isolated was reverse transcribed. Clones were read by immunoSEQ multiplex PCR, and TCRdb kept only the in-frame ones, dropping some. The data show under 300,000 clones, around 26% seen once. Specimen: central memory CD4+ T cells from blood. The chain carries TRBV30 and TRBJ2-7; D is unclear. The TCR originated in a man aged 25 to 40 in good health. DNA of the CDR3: TGTGCCTGGAGGGCAGAAGTCTCCTACGAGCAGTACTTC. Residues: CAWRAEVSYEQYF.